This TCR beta chain was found in a study of T cells in Graves' hyperthyroidism and ophthalmopathy. Amplified TCR beta CDR3 regions derived from RNA transcripts. An initial round of RT-PCR targeting the TCR CDR3 relied on the HTBI primer set. Using its own MiXCR run on the multiplex PCR reads, TCRdb lists one record per CDR3 protein. Among 350,000 to 400,000 distinct CDR3 sequences listed, more than 12% were seen once. CDR3 length: 13 residues. Germline V gene sequence: CDR1 MDHEN, CDR2 SYDVKM. The V segment lost 5 bases and the J segment 7 bases; nucleotides outside the gene matches: 7. This clonotype occurred many times.

The TCR was taken from a woman aged 25 to 39 with Graves' hyperthyroidism. Material: blood. The chain carries TRBV28 and TRBJ1-1; 7 positions match TRBD1. The CDR3 DNA is TGTGCCAGCAGTCGTCCGGGACAGCTTGAAGCTTTCTTT. This gives the protein CASSRPGQLEAFF.